The rows below give T cell receptor beta chains drawn from one sample of a study of T cells after yellow fever vaccination. Using its own MiXCR run on the 5' RACE reads, TCRdb lists one record per CDR3 protein. The sample has roughly 190,000 distinct CDR3 sequences; 9.5% to 11% are singletons. This material consisted of CD8+ T cells sorted from PBMCs, taken 15 days after the yellow fever booster vaccination. The receptors come from a man between 18 and 29 years old who received the YFV17D yellow fever vaccine. The CDR3 runs from the conserved cysteine through the conserved F or W. The order of the fields is clone size, J gene, D gene, V gene, CDR3 DNA, CDR3 protein. The D gene is left open where the match is weak. Not every row has a clone size; where given, it reads once, few, many or a size class.

clone_size: few; j_call: TRBJ2-1; d_call: NA; v_call: TRBV9; cdr3_nt: TGTGCCAGCAGCGTACCCGGGATCAGTGAGCAGTTCTTC; cdr3_aa: CASSVPGISEQFF
clone_size: NA; j_call: TRBJ1-2; d_call: TRBD1; v_call: TRBV7-3; cdr3_nt: TGTGCCAGCAGCTCAGGGACAGGGCCTGGCTACACCTTC; cdr3_aa: CASSSGTGPGYTF
clone_size: NA; j_call: TRBJ1-2; d_call: NA; v_call: TRBV27; cdr3_nt: TGTGCCAGCAGTTTAGGTTTGGGGTCAAGTAATGGCTACACCTTC; cdr3_aa: CASSLGLGSSNGYTF
clone_size: few; j_call: TRBJ2-1; d_call: NA; v_call: TRBV5-1; cdr3_nt: TGCGCCAGCAGCTTCACCGCGACGTTCCCGCCGGAGCAGTTCTTC; cdr3_aa: CASSFTATFPPEQFF
clone_size: few; j_call: TRBJ1-4; d_call: TRBD1; v_call: TRBV6-5; cdr3_nt: TGTGCCAGCAGCACAGGGGGAGCTGAAAAACTGTTTTTT; cdr3_aa: CASSTGGAEKLFF
clone_size: many; j_call: TRBJ1-1; d_call: TRBD1; v_call: TRBV27; cdr3_nt: TGTGCCAGCAGTTTAATCGGGGACAGGGGCACTGAAGCTTTCTTT; cdr3_aa: CASSLIGDRGTEAFF
clone_size: NA; j_call: TRBJ2-3; d_call: NA; v_call: TRBV19; cdr3_nt: TGTGCCAGTAGTCCCACGCAGTATTTT; cdr3_aa: CASSPTQYF
clone_size: NA; j_call: TRBJ2-1; d_call: NA; v_call: TRBV7-7; cdr3_nt: TGTGCCAGCAGCTTAGCTGGAGGGGCCTCCTACAATGAGCAGTTCTTC; cdr3_aa: CASSLAGGASYNEQFF
clone_size: few; j_call: TRBJ1-1; d_call: NA; v_call: TRBV4-2; cdr3_nt: TGTGCCAGCAGCCAAGATCACTTTCCCAGGAAGAACACTGAAGCTTTCTTT; cdr3_aa: CASSQDHFPRKNTEAFF
clone_size: NA; j_call: TRBJ2-2; d_call: NA; v_call: TRBV6-5; cdr3_nt: TGTGCCAGCAGTACCCGAGGAGGCAGTACCGGGGAGCTGTTTTTT; cdr3_aa: CASSTRGGSTGELFF
clone_size: few; j_call: TRBJ1-2; d_call: NA; v_call: TRBV19; cdr3_nt: TGTGCCAGTAGTTACCAGGGCTTCTCTGGCTACACCTTC; cdr3_aa: CASSYQGFSGYTF
clone_size: NA; j_call: TRBJ2-5; d_call: NA; v_call: TRBV7-6; cdr3_nt: TGTGCCAGCAGCTTAGGTTTCCCAGGGGCATCTGAGACCCAGTACTTC; cdr3_aa: CASSLGFPGASETQYF
clone_size: few; j_call: TRBJ2-7; d_call: TRBD2; v_call: TRBV7-6; cdr3_nt: TGTGCCAGCAGCCCCGGGACTAGCGGGGGGCCCGATCAGTACTTC; cdr3_aa: CASSPGTSGGPDQYF
clone_size: few; j_call: TRBJ1-1; d_call: TRBD1; v_call: TRBV6-5; cdr3_nt: TGTGCCAGCAGTTACTCCGGGACAGAGCAGAACACTGAAGCTTTCTTT; cdr3_aa: CASSYSGTEQNTEAFF
clone_size: NA; j_call: TRBJ1-2; d_call: NA; v_call: TRBV6-2/TRBV6-3; cdr3_nt: TGTGCCAGCTTTCACTATGGCTACACCTTC; cdr3_aa: CASFHYGYTF
clone_size: NA; j_call: TRBJ2-3; d_call: TRBD2; v_call: TRBV4-1; cdr3_nt: TGCGCCAGCAGCCAACTTCTAGCGGGGGGACCCACGACCCACACAGATACGCAGTATTTT; cdr3_aa: CASSQLLAGGPTTHTDTQYF
clone_size: NA; j_call: TRBJ1-1; d_call: NA; v_call: TRBV29-1; cdr3_nt: TGCAGCGTTGTTGATTTGAACACTGAAGCTTTCTTT; cdr3_aa: CSVVDLNTEAFF
clone_size: few; j_call: TRBJ1-2; d_call: NA; v_call: TRBV7-2; cdr3_nt: TGTGCCAGCAGCTTATTATCGGGGGTGAACTATGGCTACACCTTC; cdr3_aa: CASSLLSGVNYGYTF
clone_size: NA; j_call: TRBJ2-1; d_call: TRBD1; v_call: TRBV5-3; cdr3_nt: TGTGCCAGAAGCTTGGAGACAGGGAAGAACTACAATGAGCAGTTCTTC; cdr3_aa: CARSLETGKNYNEQFF
clone_size: NA; j_call: TRBJ1-2; d_call: TRBD1; v_call: TRBV6-5; cdr3_nt: TGTGCCAGCAGTTATTTGGGACAGGGGGCGTGGGGCTACACCTTC; cdr3_aa: CASSYLGQGAWGYTF
clone_size: NA; j_call: TRBJ1-2; d_call: NA; v_call: TRBV29-1; cdr3_nt: TGCAGCCATCTGTTGGGGGAATATGGCTACACCTTC; cdr3_aa: CSHLLGEYGYTF
clone_size: few; j_call: TRBJ1-1; d_call: NA; v_call: TRBV4-3; cdr3_nt: TGCGCCAGCAGCCAAGACAGGGAAAGGAGGGGGACTGAAGCTTTCTTT; cdr3_aa: CASSQDRERRGTEAFF
clone_size: few; j_call: TRBJ2-5; d_call: NA; v_call: TRBV5-5; cdr3_nt: TGTGCCAGCAGCTTTGGGCGGGGAGTGGAGACCCAGTACTTC; cdr3_aa: CASSFGRGVETQYF
clone_size: NA; j_call: TRBJ2-7; d_call: NA; v_call: TRBV7-9; cdr3_nt: TGTGCCAGCAGCCCCCGGGACAAGACAGTCTACGAGCAGTACTTC; cdr3_aa: CASSPRDKTVYEQYF
clone_size: few; j_call: TRBJ2-2; d_call: NA; v_call: TRBV28; cdr3_nt: TGTGCCAGCAGTCCCGCCGGGCGCCACCGGGAGCTGTTTTTT; cdr3_aa: CASSPAGRHRELFF
clone_size: few; j_call: TRBJ1-1; d_call: NA; v_call: TRBV7-6; cdr3_nt: TGTGCCAGCAGTACCTCCGGGCTTCAGCTAGCTTTCTTT; cdr3_aa: CASSTSGLQLAFF
clone_size: few; j_call: TRBJ1-1; d_call: NA; v_call: TRBV11-2; cdr3_nt: TGTGCCAGCAGTATCCTCCGGGCCGCGAACACTGAAGCTTTCTTT; cdr3_aa: CASSILRAANTEAFF
clone_size: few; j_call: TRBJ1-1; d_call: TRBD1; v_call: TRBV4-2; cdr3_nt: TGTGCCAGCAGCCAACCCACGACAGGGGGTGAGGGGGAAGCTTTCTTT; cdr3_aa: CASSQPTTGGEGEAFF
clone_size: NA; j_call: TRBJ2-7; d_call: NA; v_call: TRBV12-3/TRBV12-4; cdr3_nt: TGTGCCAGCAGGCCGACAGCCTCGTACTACGAGCAGTACTTC; cdr3_aa: CASRPTASYYEQYF
clone_size: few; j_call: TRBJ1-1; d_call: NA; v_call: TRBV4-1; cdr3_nt: TGCGCCAGCAGTCTCAAGGGGGCTGAAGCTTTCTTT; cdr3_aa: CASSLKGAEAFF
clone_size: NA; j_call: TRBJ2-1; d_call: TRBD2; v_call: TRBV2; cdr3_nt: TGTGCCAGCAGAGGACCGGGACTAACCTCGAAGAGGGAGCAGTTCTTC; cdr3_aa: CASRGPGLTSKREQFF
clone_size: few; j_call: TRBJ2-7; d_call: NA; v_call: TRBV29-1; cdr3_nt: TGCAGCGTTGAGATCGCCGGTCGAGACCTCTACGAGCAGTACTTC; cdr3_aa: CSVEIAGRDLYEQYF
clone_size: NA; j_call: TRBJ1-1; d_call: NA; v_call: TRBV5-1; cdr3_nt: TGCGCCAGCAGCTTGGAACCAGTCACTGAAGCTTTCTTT; cdr3_aa: CASSLEPVTEAFF
clone_size: few; j_call: TRBJ1-5; d_call: NA; v_call: TRBV29-1; cdr3_nt: TGCAGCGTTGCGATGGGGGAGGCTGGGCAGCCCCAGCATTTT; cdr3_aa: CSVAMGEAGQPQHF
clone_size: NA; j_call: TRBJ1-1; d_call: NA; v_call: TRBV4-1; cdr3_nt: TGCGCCAGCAGCCCTGAAAGGGGCGGGGGCACTGAAGCTTTCTTT; cdr3_aa: CASSPERGGGTEAFF
clone_size: many; j_call: TRBJ2-2; d_call: TRBD1; v_call: TRBV29-1; cdr3_nt: TGCAGCGTTGAAAAGGGCAGGGGGCTCGGCGGGGAGCTGTTTTTT; cdr3_aa: CSVEKGRGLGGELFF
clone_size: NA; j_call: TRBJ2-1; d_call: NA; v_call: TRBV6-2/TRBV6-3; cdr3_nt: TGTGCCAGCAGTTATGCCCTGAACTACAATGAGCAGTTCTTC; cdr3_aa: CASSYALNYNEQFF
clone_size: many; j_call: TRBJ2-5; d_call: TRBD1; v_call: TRBV24-1; cdr3_nt: TGTGCCACCAGCCTAACCGGGACAGACCGTCAAGAGACCCAGTACTTC; cdr3_aa: CATSLTGTDRQETQYF
clone_size: NA; j_call: TRBJ1-2; d_call: TRBD1; v_call: TRBV4-1; cdr3_nt: TGCGCCAGCAGCCAGTTAACCGGACAGGAGCTTAACTATGGCTACACCTTC; cdr3_aa: CASSQLTGQELNYGYTF
clone_size: NA; j_call: TRBJ1-5; d_call: NA; v_call: TRBV6-2/TRBV6-3; cdr3_nt: TGTGCCAGCAGTTACTCTGGGGGGGATAATCAGCCCCAGCATTTT; cdr3_aa: CASSYSGGDNQPQHF
clone_size: NA; j_call: TRBJ2-3; d_call: TRBD1; v_call: TRBV7-3; cdr3_nt: TGTGCCAGCAGCCCGCGAGGGGGCTTGAAAGATACGCAGTATTTT; cdr3_aa: CASSPRGGLKDTQYF
clone_size: many; j_call: TRBJ2-3; d_call: TRBD1; v_call: TRBV5-1; cdr3_nt: TGCGCCAGCAGCTTGGAGGGACAGGGGGCAGATACGCAGTATTTT; cdr3_aa: CASSLEGQGADTQYF
clone_size: NA; j_call: TRBJ1-1; d_call: NA; v_call: TRBV4-1; cdr3_nt: TGCGCCAGCACACTAGGGGCGGGGGTCACTGAAGCTTTCTTT; cdr3_aa: CASTLGAGVTEAFF
clone_size: NA; j_call: TRBJ2-1; d_call: NA; v_call: TRBV7-8; cdr3_nt: TGTGCCAGCAGCCAATACTTGGATGAGCAGTTCTTC; cdr3_aa: CASSQYLDEQFF
clone_size: many; j_call: TRBJ2-3; d_call: NA; v_call: TRBV6-2/TRBV6-3; cdr3_nt: TGTGCCAGCAGTCGGCCAGATACGCAGTATTTT; cdr3_aa: CASSRPDTQYF
clone_size: NA; j_call: TRBJ1-2; d_call: NA; v_call: TRBV11-2; cdr3_nt: TGTGCCAGCAGCTCCTCCGCCGGGACGGTCTATGGCTACACCTTC; cdr3_aa: CASSSSAGTVYGYTF
clone_size: NA; j_call: TRBJ2-3; d_call: TRBD2; v_call: TRBV5-5; cdr3_nt: TGTGCCAGCAAGCAGCGGGGGACCCCAGGCACGCAGTATTTT; cdr3_aa: CASKQRGTPGTQYF
clone_size: NA; j_call: TRBJ1-4; d_call: NA; v_call: TRBV4-1; cdr3_nt: TGCGCCAGCAGCGAACGGGGTGTGAGTGAAAAACTGTTTTTT; cdr3_aa: CASSERGVSEKLFF
clone_size: NA; j_call: TRBJ2-2; d_call: TRBD2; v_call: TRBV2; cdr3_nt: TGTGCCGGAAGCCTACTAGCGGGGTCGGCCGGGGAGCTGTTTTTT; cdr3_aa: CAGSLLAGSAGELFF
clone_size: NA; j_call: TRBJ2-5; d_call: NA; v_call: TRBV7-2; cdr3_nt: TGTGCCAGCAGCTTAGGGCCAGCAGAAGAGACCCAGTACTTC; cdr3_aa: CASSLGPAEETQYF